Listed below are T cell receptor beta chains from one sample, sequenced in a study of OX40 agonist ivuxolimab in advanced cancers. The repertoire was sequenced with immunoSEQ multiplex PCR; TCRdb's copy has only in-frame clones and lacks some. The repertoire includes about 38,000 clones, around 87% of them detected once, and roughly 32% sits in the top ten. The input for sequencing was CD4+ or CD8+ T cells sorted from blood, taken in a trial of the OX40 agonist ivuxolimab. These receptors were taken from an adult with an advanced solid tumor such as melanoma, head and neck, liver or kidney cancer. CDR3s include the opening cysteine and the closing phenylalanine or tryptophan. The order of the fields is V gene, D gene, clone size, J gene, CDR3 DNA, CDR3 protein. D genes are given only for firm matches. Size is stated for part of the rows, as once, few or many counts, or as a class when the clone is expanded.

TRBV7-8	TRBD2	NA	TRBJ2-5	TGTGCCAGCTCCAGCGGGAGTGTGGAGACCCAGTACTTC	CASSSGSVETQYF
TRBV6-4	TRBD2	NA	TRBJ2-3	TGTGCCAGCAAGAAAGGACTAGCGGGGAACACAGATACGCAGTATTTT	CASKKGLAGNTDTQYF
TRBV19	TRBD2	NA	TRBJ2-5	TGTGCCAGTAGTTGGAGCGGGGGGGCCGGAGAGACCCAGTACTTC	CASSWSGGAGETQYF
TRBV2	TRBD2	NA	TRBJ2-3	TGTGCCAGCAGGGACGACTTTAGCGGGGACTACACAGATACGCAGTATTTT	CASRDDFSGDYTDTQYF
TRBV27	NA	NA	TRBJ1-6	TGTGCCAGCAGTTACACAGATAATTCACCCCTCCACTTT	CASSYTDNSPLHF
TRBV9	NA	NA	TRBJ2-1	TGTGCCAGCAGCGTAGAGAGGGATGAGCAGTTCTTC	CASSVERDEQFF
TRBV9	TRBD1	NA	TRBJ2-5	TGTGCCAGCAGCATTAGACAGGGAGAAGAGACCCAGTACTTC	CASSIRQGEETQYF
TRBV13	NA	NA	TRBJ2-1	TGTGCCAGCATGCGTTTCAATGAGCAGTTCTTC	CASMRFNEQFF
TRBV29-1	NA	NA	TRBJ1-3	TGCAGCGCCCTCATCAACTCTGGAAACACCATATATTTT	CSALINSGNTIYF
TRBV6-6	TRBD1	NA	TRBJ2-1	TGTGCCAGCAGTTCTCTAGGCCGGGACAGCCTCAATGAGCAGTTCTTC	CASSSLGRDSLNEQFF
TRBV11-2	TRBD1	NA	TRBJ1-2	TGTGCCAGCAGCCCCCGGACAGGGGGGAACTATGGCTACACCTTC	CASSPRTGGNYGYTF
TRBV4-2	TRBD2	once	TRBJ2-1	TGTGCCAGCAGCCAAGAGGGTAGGCTAGCGGACTACAATGAGCAGTTCTTC	CASSQEGRLADYNEQFF
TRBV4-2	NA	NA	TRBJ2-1	TGTGCCAGCAGCCTGAGCGGCAAAAATGAGCAGTTCTTC	CASSLSGKNEQFF
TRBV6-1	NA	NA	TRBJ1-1	TGTGCCAGCAGTGAAGAAGGAGTCACTGAAGCTTTCTTT	CASSEEGVTEAFF
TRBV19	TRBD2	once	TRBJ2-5	TGTGCCAGTAGTCCCGGACTAGCGGGAGACGGAGAGACCCAGTACTTC	CASSPGLAGDGETQYF
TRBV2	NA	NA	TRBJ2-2	TGTGCCAGCAGTGCCGGACTCCCGAACACCGGGGAGCTGTTTTTT	CASSAGLPNTGELFF
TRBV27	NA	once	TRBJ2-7	TGTGCCAGCAGCCCGAACAGGGACGAGCAGTACTTC	CASSPNRDEQYF
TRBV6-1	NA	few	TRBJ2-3	TGTGCCAGCACCTTTAGCACAGATACGCAGTATTTT	CASTFSTDTQYF
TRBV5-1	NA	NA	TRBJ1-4	TGCGCCAGCAGCTTGGAAGGGTACGAAAAACTGTTTTTT	CASSLEGYEKLFF
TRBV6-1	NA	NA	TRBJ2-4	TGTGCCAGCAGTGAATCTCAGGGGAGGTTCAAAAACATTCAGTACTTC	CASSESQGRFKNIQYF
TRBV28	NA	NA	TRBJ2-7	TGTGCCAGCAGTTTCCCACGACAGGGAGGCTACGAGCAGTACTTC	CASSFPRQGGYEQYF
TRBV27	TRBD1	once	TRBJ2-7	TGTGCCAGCAGTAGGCAGGGGGCGGGCTACGAGCAGTACTTC	CASSRQGAGYEQYF
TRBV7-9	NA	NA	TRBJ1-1	TGTGCCAGCAGTCTACAGGAAGAAACTGAAGCTTTCTTT	CASSLQEETEAFF
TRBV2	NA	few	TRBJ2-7	TGTGCCACCGCTAGTGGCGGGAACTACGAGCAGTACTTC	CATASGGNYEQYF
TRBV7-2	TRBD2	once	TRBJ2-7	TGTGCCAGCAGCTTAGCAAGCGGGGAAACCTACGAGCAGTACTTC	CASSLASGETYEQYF
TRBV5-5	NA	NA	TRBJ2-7	TGTGCCAGCAGCCCCTTAACGGACGAGCAGTACTTC	CASSPLTDEQYF
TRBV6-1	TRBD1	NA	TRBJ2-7	TGTGCCAGCAGGCGGGACAGGGGCGGGGACGAGCAGTACTTC	CASRRDRGGDEQYF
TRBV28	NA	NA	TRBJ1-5	TGTGCCAGCCGGGGATATAACAATCAGCCCCAGCATTTT	CASRGYNNQPQHF
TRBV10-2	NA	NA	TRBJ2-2	TGCGCCAGCAGTGAGTCTAGGACCGGGGAGCTGTTTTTT	CASSESRTGELFF
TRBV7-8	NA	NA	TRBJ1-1	TGTGCCAGCAGCCCCCGCGAACCAGGGTACTACACTGAAGCTTTCTTT	CASSPREPGYYTEAFF
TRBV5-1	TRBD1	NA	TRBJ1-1	TGCGCCAGCAGCTTGGGTCTCCAAGGACAGGGGGAAAAAAAGAACACTGAAGCTTTCTTT	CASSLGLQGQGEKKNTEAFF
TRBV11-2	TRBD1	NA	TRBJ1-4	TGTGCCAGCAGCTTCCGACAGGGCATTGCAACTAATGAAAAACTGTTTTTT	CASSFRQGIATNEKLFF
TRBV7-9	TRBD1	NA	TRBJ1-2	TGTGCCACACAGGGACAGAACTATGGCTACACCTTC	CATQGQNYGYTF
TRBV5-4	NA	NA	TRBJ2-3	TGTGCCAGCAGCGGCGGACAGTCAGATACGCAGTATTTT	CASSGGQSDTQYF
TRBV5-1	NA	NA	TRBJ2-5	TGCGCCAGCAGCCCGGGCGTTGAGGAGACCCAGTACTTC	CASSPGVEETQYF
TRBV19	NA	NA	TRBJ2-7	TGTGCCAGTAGTGGAACTTCTGCCTACGAGCAGTACTTC	CASSGTSAYEQYF
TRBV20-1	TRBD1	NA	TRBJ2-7	TGCAGTGCCAGACAGGGATACGAGCAGTACTTC	CSARQGYEQYF
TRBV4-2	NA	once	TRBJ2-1	TGTGCCAGCAGCCAAGATTTAAGGGGAGGCGACAATGAGCAGTTCTTC	CASSQDLRGGDNEQFF
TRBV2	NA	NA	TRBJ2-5	TGTGCCAGCAGGGGGGGACACGTCCAAGAGACCCAGTACTTC	CASRGGHVQETQYF
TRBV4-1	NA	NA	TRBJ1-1	TGCGCCAGCAGCCAACCCCGGGATACTGAAGCTTTCTTT	CASSQPRDTEAFF
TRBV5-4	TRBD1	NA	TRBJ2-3	TGTGCCAGCAGCTCACAGGGGGGAGATACGCAGTATTTT	CASSSQGGDTQYF
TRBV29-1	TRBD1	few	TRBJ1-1	TGCAGCGTAACCTTGGGACAGGTGAACACTGAAGCTTTCTTT	CSVTLGQVNTEAFF
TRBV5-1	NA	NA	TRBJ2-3	TGCGCCAGCAGCTTGGCGGCGGGAACCACAGATACGCAGTATTTT	CASSLAAGTTDTQYF
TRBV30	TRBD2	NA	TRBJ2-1	TGTGCCTGGAGGCCCGGGACTAGCGAGTACAATGAGCAGTTCTTC	CAWRPGTSEYNEQFF
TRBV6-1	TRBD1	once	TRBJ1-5	TGTGCCAGCGGGACAGGGGGCGAGGTCCAGCCCCAGCATTTT	CASGTGGEVQPQHF
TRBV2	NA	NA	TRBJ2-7	TGTGCCAGCAGGAGCGAAATTGGGGACGAGCAGTACTTC	CASRSEIGDEQYF
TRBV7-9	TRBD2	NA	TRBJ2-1	TGTGCCAGCTCCCCCAAGGTGGCTAGCGGAAACAATGAGCAGTTCTTC	CASSPKVASGNNEQFF
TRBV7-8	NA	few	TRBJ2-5	TGTGCCAGCAGCCTAGGACTTGGGGGCGAGGAGTACTTC	CASSLGLGGEEYF